These 24 T cell receptor beta chains originate from one sample sequenced in a study of T cell responses to AZD1222 COVID-19 vaccine. Assay used: immunoSEQ multiplex PCR; TCRdb lists only in-frame clones, some missing. The table has under 80,000 clones, around 80% seen once. The material was peripheral blood, obtained on day 0 of AZD1222 vaccination. These receptors all stem from an adult in good health.

Written as DNA, the CDR3 is TGTGCCAGCAGCCACCGAGGGAGAGGAGGGGAGACCCAGTACTTC. Translation: CASSHRGRGGETQYF. The chain carries TRBV14 and TRBJ2-5; weak D call: TRBD2 (6 bases). Germline V gives CDR1 SGHDN, CDR2 FVKESK. The CDR3 has 15 residues. The V end was cut by 3 bases, the J end by 5 bases, with 16 bases between. Combining the CDR3 with reference TRBV14 and TRBJ2-5 gives the whole variable domain EAGVTQFPSHSVIEKGQTVTLRCDPISGHDNLYWYRRVMGKEIKFLLHFVKESKQDESGMPNNRFLAERTGGTYSTLKVQPAELEDSGVYFCASSHRGRGGETQYFGPGTRLLVL.

V gene TRBV19 combines with J gene TRBJ2-1; D perhaps matches TRBD1 (6 bases). The germline V gene has CDR1 LNHDA and CDR2 SQIVND (reference sequence). There are 15 residues in the CDR3. Trimming cost V 7 bases and J 0 bases, with 13 bases left between them. CDR3 amino acids: CASTTGYSSYNEQFF. The CDR3 coding sequence is TGTGCCAGTACTACAGGGTACAGCTCCTACAATGAGCAGTTCTTC.

The chain employs TRBV9 and TRBJ2-1; 13 bases match TRBD2. V trimming: 3 bases; J trimming: 9 bases; junction bases outside the gene matches: 6. CDR3 length: 15 amino acids. Germline CDR1 reads SGDLS; CDR2 reads YYNGEE. CDR3 coding DNA: TGTGCCAGCAGCGCCGGGACTAGCGGGGATGCTGAGCAGTTCTTC. Translated: CASSAGTSGDAEQFF.

This clone was counted only a few times. The chain combines TRBV12-3 or TRBV12-4 with TRBJ2-1, with a possible D match to TRBD2 (5 bases). Trimming cost V 7 bases and J 9 bases, with 10 bases left between them. The CDR3 consists of 11 residues. The CDR3 reads CASTDRGEQFF. CDR3 sequence (DNA): TGTGCCAGCACCGACCGGGGTGAGCAGTTCTTC.

The chain recombines TRBV29-1 with TRBJ1-1; D is unclear. The CDR3 totals 13 residues. Between the trimmed V and J ends, which lost 6 bases and 5 bases, there was a span of 16 bases. The V gene's germline CDR1 is SQVTM and CDR2 ANQGSEA. The CDR3 region is CSVLGGHKTEAFF. The CDR3 coding sequence is TGCAGCGTCCTAGGAGGGCATAAGACTGAAGCTTTCTTT.

The chain couples TRBV7-9 to TRBJ1-1; no clear D gene. The germline gives CDR1 SEHNR, CDR2 FQNEAQ (reference sequence). V lost 7 bases and J 1 base, leaving 10 bases between the germline ends. This CDR3 contains 13 residues. DNA of the CDR3: TGTGCCAGCACCCAACAGAAGAACACTGAAGCTTTCTTT. Residues: CASTQQKNTEAFF.

The chain recombines TRBV7-9 with TRBJ1-2, with D perhaps TRBD1 (6 bases). Germline CDR1 and CDR2: SEHNR and FQNEAQ (reference sequence). Trimming left V 1 base short and J 4 bases short, with 13 bases between. This CDR3 contains 15 residues. CDR3 in DNA: TGTGCCAGCAGCTTAGGGATACAGGGAGGCTATGGCTACACCTTC. As protein: CASSLGIQGGYGYTF.

This clone has just one count. The V and J genes are TRBV5-4 and TRBJ1-3; 10 bases agree with TRBD1. The CDR3 length is 18 residues. V lost 3 bases, J lost 2 bases, and 11 bases stayed unmatched. The germline V gene has CDR1 SGHNT and CDR2 YYREEE (reference sequence). This CDR3 reads CASSSDRGRLLTGNTIYF. The CDR3 DNA reads TGTGCCAGCAGCTCAGACAGGGGGCGATTGCTTACTGGAAACACCATATATTTT.

The V gene is TRBV27, the J gene TRBJ2-3; 9 bases match TRBD2. The CDR3 sequence is 15 residues long. Germline CDR1 and CDR2: MNHEY and SMNVEV (reference sequence). J gave up 6 bases and V 6 bases, and 10 bases lay outside the gene matches. The CDR3 DNA sequence: TGTGCCAGCAGACGCGGGAGGGGATCGGGTGATACGCAGTATTTT. Protein sequence: CASRRGRGSGDTQYF.

The chain is built from TRBV10-2 and TRBJ2-5, with TRBD2 matching over 14 bases. J lost 5 bases, V lost 3 bases, and 5 bases had no gene match. CDR3 size: 16 residues. Germline CDR1 WSHSY, CDR2 SAAADI. This chain's CDR3 is CASSDGLAGGSETQYF. The CDR3, as DNA: TGCGCCAGCAGTGACGGACTAGCGGGAGGATCGGAGACCCAGTACTTC.

V usage is TRBV28 and J usage is TRBJ2-1, with TRBD1 as a possible D gene (8 bases). The CDR3 has 12 residues. V was trimmed by 6 bases and J by 10 bases, leaving 13 bases between them. Germline CDR1 MDHEN, CDR2 SYDVKM. As DNA, the CDR3 is TGTGCCAGCAGACAACAGGGGGGGGAGCAGTTCTTC. It encodes CASRQQGGEQFF.

The chain carries TRBV4-1 and TRBJ1-4; D ambiguous. Trimming shortened V by 3 bases and J by 3 bases, and 17 bases separated the two germline ends. This CDR3 is built from 17 residues. Germline CDR1 and CDR2: MGHRA and YSYEKL. This chain's CDR3 is CASSQDPTRVANEKLFF. DNA of the CDR3: TGCGCCAGCAGCCAGGATCCGACGAGGGTAGCTAATGAAAAACTGTTTTTT.

The chain couples TRBV3-1 (or the pseudogene TRBV3-2) to TRBJ1-2; D possibly corresponds to TRBD1 (5 bases). CDR1 LGHDT and CDR2 YNNKEL come from the germline V gene (reference sequence). Deletions cut 6 bases from V and 0 bases from J, with 14 bases between. The CDR3 is made up of 15 amino acids. The CDR3 here is CASSPDSLPNYGYTF. The CDR3 bases are TGTGCCAGCAGTCCTGACAGCCTTCCTAACTATGGCTACACCTTC.

This chain uses TRBV9 with TRBJ2-1, with TRBD2 matching 13 bases. The CDR3 extends over 14 amino acids. Germline CDR1 and CDR2: SGDLS and YYNGEE. J gave up 10 bases and V 3 bases, and 4 bases lay outside the gene matches. For the CDR3, the DNA is TGTGCCAGCAGCGGTCCGGGACTAGCGGGAGAGCAGTTCTTC. Its protein product is CASSGPGLAGEQFF.

The chain links TRBV5-5 to TRBJ2-2, with D tentatively TRBD1 or TRBD2 (5 bases each). This CDR3 comprises 15 residues. V was trimmed by 5 bases and J by 6 bases, leaving 17 bases between them. Germline V CDR1 and CDR2: SGHKS, YYEKEE (reference sequence). This CDR3 reads CASSRDGRGSGELFF. CDR3 sequence (DNA): TGTGCCAGCAGTCGGGACGGCCGAGGGTCCGGGGAGCTGTTTTTT.

V is TRBV7-2 and J is TRBJ2-7; a weak D match, TRBD1 (5 bases). Germline V gives CDR1 SGHTA, CDR2 FQGNSA. CDR3 length: 17 residues. The germline V and J ends were trimmed by 1 base and 2 bases, with 18 bases remaining between them. The CDR3 here is CASSLVSLREPAYEQYF. CDR3 in DNA: TGTGCCAGCAGCTTAGTGAGCCTCAGGGAACCGGCCTACGAGCAGTACTTC.

This chain links TRBV5-6 with TRBJ2-2; D is unclear. This CDR3 region has 15 residues. V lost 0 bases to trimming and J lost 1 base, with 7 bases between them. CDR1 is SGHDT and CDR2 is YYEEEE in the germline V gene. CDR3 sequence reads: CASSLVGRNTGELFF. CDR3 nucleotide sequence: TGTGCCAGCAGCTTGGTAGGCAGGAACACCGGGGAGCTGTTTTTT.

The chain uses TRBV7-2 and TRBJ1-2, with D possibly matching TRBD1 (5 bases). The CDR3 covers 14 residues. V was pared by 1 base and J by 2 bases, with 8 bases between. Germline values: CDR1 SGHTA, CDR2 FQGNSA. The CDR3 DNA is TGTGCCAGCAGCTTAGGGACATTCAACTATGGCTACACCTTC. Translation: CASSLGTFNYGYTF.

The chain uses TRBV12-3 or TRBV12-4 and TRBJ2-7; D assignment may be TRBD1 or TRBD2 (5 bases each). The V end lost 8 bases, the J end lost 6 bases, and 11 bases lay between the germline ends. CDR3 size: 11 residues. The CDR3 DNA sequence: TGTGCCAGCGGCCTTGGGGGCGAGCAGTACTTC. This translates into CASGLGGEQYF.

The chain uses TRBV29-1 and TRBJ2-1; 11 bases are a match to TRBD2. Germline-derived CDR1 and CDR2 are SQVTM and ANQGSEA. V dropped 7 bases and J dropped 4; count of bases not matched to a gene: 6. The CDR3 covers 14 residues. The DNA of the CDR3 is TGCAGCGCCTTACTAGCGGGGGATTACAATGAGCAGTTCTTC. Translating it yields CSALLAGDYNEQFF.

V is TRBV12-3 or TRBV12-4 and J is TRBJ1-1; no clear D gene. This CDR3 contains 12 residues. Trimming took off 3 bases at V and 7 bases at J, with 9 bases between the two ends. The CDR3 here is CASSLFSVEAFF. The DNA of the CDR3 is TGTGCCAGCAGTTTGTTCAGTGTTGAAGCTTTCTTT.

The V gene is TRBV5-1, the J gene TRBJ2-7; 10 bases map to TRBD2. Germline V gene data show CDR1 as SGHRS and CDR2 as YFSETQ. The CDR3 length is 15 residues. V was pared by 4 bases and J by 0 bases, with 4 bases of the junction left unmatched. The CDR3 sequence is CASSPSGSASYEQYF. The CDR3 nucleotides read TGCGCCAGCAGCCCTAGCGGGAGCGCCTCCTACGAGCAGTACTTC.

The chain recombines TRBV14 with TRBJ2-7; tentative D call: TRBD2 (5 bases). CDR1 SGHDN and CDR2 FVKESK come from the germline V gene. With 1 base removed from V and 0 bases from J, the gap between germline ends came to 7 bases. The CDR3 extends over 14 amino acids. CDR3 sequence (DNA): TGTGCCAGCAGCCAAGGCGGGTTCTCCTACGAGCAGTACTTC. It yields the protein CASSQGGFSYEQYF.

Notes on this clone: The sample holds other DNA sequences that translate to the same CDR3. J is TRBJ2-2 and V is TRBV19; 9 bases are shared with TRBD1. J lost 5 bases, V lost 7 bases, and 5 bases had no gene match. The germline V gene encodes CDR1 LNHDA and CDR2 SQIVND (reference sequence). The CDR3 totals 14 residues. Here the CDR3 DNA reads TGTGCCAGTACTAGACAGGGGGGAACCGGGGAGCTGTTTTTT. Translated: CASTRQGGTGELFF.